These 32 T cell receptor beta chains were sequenced from one sample in a study of response to subunit inactivated influenza vaccine. Each CDR3 protein is one row after TCRdb ran MiXCR on the RT-PCR reads. Seen here are over 800,000 distinct CDR3 sequences, about 20% observed once, and the top ten hold roughly a tenth. Sequences were derived from PBMCs from blood, sampled more than 4 days after vaccination. The origin of the receptors is a man aged 50 or older who received an inactivated influenza vaccine.

The chain joins TRBV15 to TRBJ2-5; no clear D gene. The length of the CDR3 is 16 residues. With 5 bases removed from V and 0 bases from J, the gap between germline ends came to 16 bases. Germline lookup yields CDR1 LNHNV and CDR2 YYDKDF (reference sequence). The CDR3 DNA reads TGTGCCACCAGCCTCCGCCAGTTCTGGGACCAAGAGACCCAGTACTTC. Encoded protein: CATSLRQFWDQETQYF. The entire variable domain, with the rest obtained from reference TRBV15 and TRBJ2-5, is as follows: DAMVIQNPRYQVTQFGKPVTLSCSQTLNHNVMYWYQQKSSQAPKLLFHYYDKDFNNEADTPDNFQSRRPNTSFCFLDIRSPGLGDTAMYLCATSLRQFWDQETQYFGPGTRLLVL.

The V gene is TRBV4-3, the J gene TRBJ2-1; TRBD1 matches at 9 bases. V lost 8 bases to trimming and J lost 4 bases; unmatched junction nucleotides: 6. The germline V gene has CDR1 LGHNA and CDR2 YSLEER. The CDR3 extends over 14 amino acids. The CDR3 spells CASRQGETYNEQFF. CDR3 bases: TGCGCCAGCCGACAGGGGGAAACTTACAATGAGCAGTTCTTC.

V usage is TRBV29-1 and J usage is TRBJ2-5; 8 bases fit TRBD2. Unmatched junction bases numbered 4, after V lost 4 bases and J lost 3 bases. Germline-derived CDR1 and CDR2 are SQVTM and ANQGSEA. This CDR3 has 13 residues. The chain's CDR3 is CSVVRGGEETQYF. As DNA, the CDR3 is TGCAGCGTTGTACGGGGGGGCGAAGAGACCCAGTACTTC.

The chain combines TRBV20-1 with TRBJ2-5; a weak D match, TRBD1 (6 bases). The CDR3 consists of 13 residues. Per the germline V gene, CDR1 is DFQATT and CDR2 is SNEGSKA (reference sequence). V was shortened by 2 bases and J by 7 bases, with 14 bases between the two germline ends. The CDR3 nucleotides read TGCAGTGCTAGAAAACAGGGTTTCGCGACCCAGTACTTC. Translating it yields CSARKQGFATQYF.

There are a few counts of this clonotype. V gene TRBV4-3 combines with J gene TRBJ2-3; 7 bases are a match to TRBD2. This CDR3 contains 16 residues. Trimming removed 3 bases from V and 4 bases from J; junction bases left unmatched: 10. CDR1 LGHNA and CDR2 YSLEER come from the germline V gene. CDR3 coding DNA: TGCGCCAGCAGCCAGACCTATGGCGGGAGCCCAGATACGCAGTATTTT. This gives the protein CASSQTYGGSPDTQYF.

The chain is built from TRBV20-1 and TRBJ2-7; no clear D gene. This CDR3 has 11 residues. Germline CDR1 and CDR2: DFQATT and SNEGSKA (reference sequence). The V end lost 7 bases, the J end lost 3 bases, and 10 bases lay between the germline ends. The CDR3 loop reads CSVSGLYEQYF. CDR3 in DNA: TGCAGTGTCTCGGGTCTCTACGAGCAGTACTTC.

This clonotype turned up a few times. The chain links TRBV3-1 to TRBJ1-5; D may be TRBD1 (6 bases). This CDR3 has 13 residues. CDR1 is LGHDT and CDR2 is YNNKEL in the germline V gene (reference sequence). Deletions cut 4 bases from V and 9 bases from J, with 13 bases between. The DNA of the CDR3 is TGTGCCAGCAGCCTCGACGGGACAAGGCCCCAGCATTTT. It yields the protein CASSLDGTRPQHF. Looking up the rest from reference TRBV3-1 and TRBJ1-5 gives the full variable domain: DTAVSQTPKYLVTQMGNDKSIKCEQNLGHDTMYWYKQDSKKFLKIMFSYNNKELIINETVPNRFSPKSPDKAHLNLHINSLELGDSAVYFCASSLDGTRPQHFGDGTRLSIL.

The rearrangement joins TRBV24-1 to TRBJ2-2; either TRBD1 or TRBD2 may supply D (5 bases each). Germline V gene sequence: CDR1 KGHDR, CDR2 SFDVKD. V lost 4 bases and J 4 bases, leaving 15 bases between the germline ends. This CDR3 region has 16 residues. The CDR3 region has the DNA TGTGCCACCAGTGAAACCCAAAGGGGAGTCACCGGGGAGCTGTTTTTT. This codes for CATSETQRGVTGELFF.

The chain recombines TRBV14 with TRBJ2-7; 8 bases line up with TRBD2. J gave up 5 bases and V 7 bases, and 7 bases lay outside the gene matches. Germline V gene lookup returns CDR1 SGHDN and CDR2 FVKESK. The CDR3 is made up of 13 amino acids. The CDR3 loop reads CASNRAGVNEQYF. As DNA, the CDR3 is TGTGCCAGCAACCGAGCGGGGGTCAACGAGCAGTACTTC.

The rearrangement joins TRBV24-1 to TRBJ2-1, with TRBD2 matching over 11 bases. CDR1 and CDR2 (germline): KGHDR, SFDVKD. Unmatched junction bases numbered 0, after V lost 0 bases and J lost 9 bases. The CDR3 is made up of 14 amino acids. The CDR3 bases are TGTGCCACCAGTGATTTGACTAGCGGGAGTGAGCAGTTCTTC. The encoded protein is CATSDLTSGSEQFF.

This rearrangement joins TRBV6-2 or TRBV6-3 to TRBJ2-4, with a tentative D call TRBD2 (5 bases). V lost 6 bases and J 2 bases, leaving 20 bases between the germline ends. This CDR3 is built from 17 residues. The V gene's germline CDR1 is MNHEY and CDR2 SVGEGT. The CDR3 DNA reads as TGTGCCAGCAGGGACGGACTCAGTGTCGGGTCCAAAAACATTCAGTACTTC. Amino acids: CASRDGLSVGSKNIQYF.

J is TRBJ1-6 and V is TRBV20-1; 7 nucleotides agree with TRBD1. Trimming at V came to 0 bases and at J to 9 bases, leaving 14 bases not matched to a gene. This CDR3 has 17 amino acids. Germline loops: CDR1 DFQATT, CDR2 SNEGSKA (reference sequence). The CDR3 DNA reads as TGCAGTGCTAGAGACAGGACAGGCGATCGACAATTTTCACCCCTCCACTTT. It yields the protein CSARDRTGDRQFSPLHF.

V is TRBV12-3 or TRBV12-4 and J is TRBJ1-1, with D tentatively TRBD1 (5 bases). The CDR3 is 14 residues long. Trimming shortened V by 2 bases and J by 5 bases, and 12 bases separated the two germline ends. This CDR3 reads CASSLSHRSTEAFF. The CDR3 DNA sequence: TGTGCCAGCAGTTTATCCCACAGGAGTACTGAAGCTTTCTTT.

This clonotype has ten or more counts. In DNA form, the CDR3 reads TGCAGCGTGGATGGGGGTGGCTACACCTTC. Translating gives CSVDGGGYTF. The chain joins TRBV29-1 to TRBJ1-2, with D possibly being TRBD1 (5 bases). The CDR3 covers 10 residues. The V end lost 6 bases, the J end lost 7 bases, and 9 bases lay between the germline ends. Germline V CDR1 and CDR2: SQVTM, ANQGSEA.

A few counts support this clonotype. V is TRBV29-1 and J is TRBJ2-1, with D perhaps TRBD1 (5 bases). CDR1 and CDR2 (germline): SQVTM, ANQGSEA. CDR3 length equals 13 residues. V gave up 4 bases and J gave up 1 base, with 8 bases separating them. The CDR3: CSVVDNSYNEQFF. CDR3 sequence (DNA): TGCAGCGTTGTGGACAATTCCTACAATGAGCAGTTCTTC.

The rearrangement links TRBV12-3 or TRBV12-4 to TRBJ2-5; D may be TRBD2 (6 bases). The CDR3 spans 13 residues. The V and J ends lost 5 bases and 5 bases respectively, with 12 bases between them. Written as DNA, the CDR3 is TGTGCCAGCAGTCATCTAGCGTGGGAGACCCAGTACTTC. It codes for CASSHLAWETQYF.

This clonotype was observed at least ten times. The chain links TRBV12-3 or TRBV12-4 to TRBJ2-2; D uncertain. Trimming removed 3 bases at V and 6 bases at J, with 8 bases between. The CDR3 is 13 residues long. The CDR3 DNA sequence: TGTGCCAGCAGTTTCGGCGCAGCCGGGGAGCTGTTTTTT. Amino acids: CASSFGAAGELFF.

This clonotype has a count of ten or more. The junction and the germline gene differ at one end; a read error may be behind it. The CDR3 sequence: CASSLARGNNEQFF. The CDR3 bases are TGTGCCAGCAGCTTAGCGAGGGGGAACAATGAGCAGTTCTTC. This chain joins TRBV5-1 and TRBJ2-1; D is possibly TRBD1 (6 bases). CDR1 and CDR2 from the germline V gene are SGHRS and YFSETQ. This CDR3 has 14 residues.

This clonotype was seen more than once but under ten times. The chain uses TRBV5-1 and TRBJ1-1; 8 bases are a match to TRBD1. V lost 3 bases, J lost 4 bases, and 8 bases stayed unmatched. The CDR3 runs to 15 residues. The germline V gene encodes CDR1 SGHRS and CDR2 YFSETQ. CDR3 sequence reads: CASSSRTGKGTEAFF. The CDR3 bases are TGCGCCAGCAGCTCCCGGACAGGGAAGGGCACTGAAGCTTTCTTT. Filled out from reference TRBV5-1 and TRBJ1-1, the complete variable domain reads KAGVTQTPRYLIKTRGQQVTLSCSPISGHRSVSWYQQTPGQGLQFLFEYFSETQRNKGNFPGRFSGRQFSNSRSEMNVSTLELGDSALYLCASSSRTGKGTEAFFGQGTRLTVV.

The chain is built from TRBV15 and TRBJ2-5; a weak D match, TRBD1 (7 bases). The CDR3 consists of 16 residues. Germline V gene data show CDR1 as LNHNV and CDR2 as YYDKDF (reference sequence). Trimming removed 0 bases at V and 7 bases at J, with 18 bases between. The CDR3 DNA reads TGTGCCACCAGCAGAGATCGACTAGGGGGCTTCGGGACCCAGTACTTC. Residues: CATSRDRLGGFGTQYF.

This clonotype was counted only a few times. The V gene is TRBV29-1, the J gene TRBJ2-5; the match to TRBD1 covers 10 bases. Germline CDR1 reads SQVTM; CDR2 reads ANQGSEA. This CDR3 contains 15 residues. The trim removed 4 bases at V and 2 bases at J, leaving 7 bases unmatched. CDR3 DNA: TGCAGCGTTGGCCCCACGGGACAGGGGCAAGAGACCCAGTACTTC. Translation gives CSVGPTGQGQETQYF.

The chain couples TRBV20-1 to TRBJ2-2; D perhaps matches TRBD1 (5 bases). Deletions cut 6 bases from V and 4 bases from J, with 18 bases between. This CDR3 contains 15 residues. CDR1 is DFQATT, CDR2 SNEGSKA, per germline (reference sequence). The CDR3 sequence is CSAIFGQGVTGELFF. DNA for the CDR3: TGCAGTGCAATTTTCGGACAAGGGGTCACCGGGGAGCTGTTTTTT.

The CDR3 DNA reads TGTGCCATCGGTTCCGGGGGGGGCTCCTACAATGAGCAGTTCTTC. Residues: CAIGSGGGSYNEQFF. J is TRBJ2-1 and V is TRBV10-3; 8 nucleotides line up with TRBD2. V dropped 8 bases and J dropped 0; count of bases not matched to a gene: 6. CDR1 and CDR2 from the germline V gene are ENHRY and SYGVKD. The CDR3 is made up of 15 amino acids.

This clonotype was recorded many times. The chain joins TRBV9 to TRBJ2-7, with 9 nucleotides matching TRBD1. Germline V gene lookup returns CDR1 SGDLS and CDR2 YYNGEE. The V segment lost 4 bases and the J segment 3 bases; nucleotides outside the gene matches: 5. CDR3 length equals 14 residues. CDR3 in amino acids: CASSPRQGDYEQYF. CDR3 DNA: TGTGCCAGCAGCCCTAGACAGGGGGACTACGAGCAGTACTTC.

This clonotype occurred a few times. The V and J genes are TRBV12-3 or TRBV12-4 and TRBJ2-1; 10 bases are a match to TRBD2. Unmatched junction bases numbered 6, after V lost 6 bases and J lost 4 bases. The length of the CDR3 is 15 residues. CDR3 DNA: TGTGCCAGCAGACAAACTAGCGGGGAGTACAATGAGCAGTTCTTC. Its translation is CASRQTSGEYNEQFF.

This chain connects TRBV4-1 to TRBJ2-7; 7 bases fit TRBD1. The ends lost 2 bases at V and 7 bases at J; junction bases unmatched: 11. CDR1 and CDR2 from the germline V gene are MGHRA and YSYEKL. The CDR3 spans 15 residues. The CDR3 nucleotides read TGCGCCAGCAGCCAAAGATGGAACAGGGGACAGGAGCAGTACTTC. Protein: CASSQRWNRGQEQYF.

This clonotype was seen more than once but under ten times. This sequence joins TRBV7-6 and TRBJ2-5; 11 positions match TRBD2. This CDR3 has 18 amino acids. The junction had 12 bases not matched to a gene; V was cut back by 3 bases and J by 3 bases. Germline V CDR1 and CDR2: SGHVS, FNYEAQ. DNA for the CDR3: TGTGCCAGCAGCTTGGGCCTTACTAGCGGGGGCCTTGAAGAGACCCAGTACTTC. It encodes CASSLGLTSGGLEETQYF.

This clonotype was found a few times. The chain links TRBV5-6 to TRBJ2-3, with TRBD2 matching over 7 bases. The trim removed 1 base at V and 4 bases at J, leaving 15 bases unmatched. The length of the CDR3 is 18 residues. CDR1 and CDR2 from the germline V gene are SGHDT and YYEEEE. This CDR3 reads CASSLKRDTYYWADTQYF. CDR3 DNA sequence: TGTGCCAGCAGCTTGAAGCGGGATACTTACTACTGGGCAGATACGCAGTATTTT. The complete variable domain, with remaining parts taken from reference TRBV5-6 and TRBJ2-3, reads DAGVTQSPTHLIKTRGQQVTLRCSPKSGHDTVSWYQQALGQGPQFIFQYYEEEERQRGNFPDRFSGHQFPNYSSELNVNALLLGDSALYLCASSLKRDTYYWADTQYFGPGTRLTVL.

In its sample, this clonotype was seen a few times. This chain joins TRBV24-1 and TRBJ2-5; D gene unclear. Trimming shortened V by 3 bases and J by 6 bases, and 10 bases separated the two germline ends. The germline CDR1 and CDR2 sequences are KGHDR and SFDVKD. CDR3 size: 13 residues. The DNA of the CDR3 is TGTGCCACCAGTGATGGCGGTCTTAAGACCCAGTACTTC. Translating gives CATSDGGLKTQYF.

This clonotype occurred a few times. The CDR3 bases are TGTGCCAGCAGTTACGACCAGGGGGGGAGCACCGGGGAGCTGTTTTTT. Translation gives CASSYDQGGSTGELFF. The V call is TRBV6-5, the J call TRBJ2-2; the D gene could be TRBD1 or TRBD2 (7 bases each). The length of the CDR3 is 16 residues. Trimming pared 2 bases from V and 4 bases from J, leaving 14 bases between. Germline V gene data show CDR1 as MNHEY and CDR2 as SVGAGI.

The chain links TRBV25-1 to TRBJ2-3, with D tentatively TRBD1 (6 bases). Trimming left V 4 bases short and J 0 bases short, with 11 bases between. CDR3 length: 15 residues. Germline V gene sequence: CDR1 MGHDK, CDR2 SYGVNS. The DNA for the CDR3 is TGTGCCAGCAGTGCAAGACAGGCGAGCACAGATACGCAGTATTTT. Protein sequence: CASSARQASTDTQYF.

The chain has TRBV19 and TRBJ1-4, with unresolved D. The CDR3 loop spans 13 amino acids. Between the trimmed V and J ends, which lost 2 bases and 8 bases, there was a span of 9 bases. Germline assignment: CDR1 LNHDA and CDR2 SQIVND (reference sequence). Here the CDR3 reads CASSINLGEKLFF. CDR3 DNA: TGTGCCAGTAGTATAAACCTCGGGGAAAAACTGTTTTTT.